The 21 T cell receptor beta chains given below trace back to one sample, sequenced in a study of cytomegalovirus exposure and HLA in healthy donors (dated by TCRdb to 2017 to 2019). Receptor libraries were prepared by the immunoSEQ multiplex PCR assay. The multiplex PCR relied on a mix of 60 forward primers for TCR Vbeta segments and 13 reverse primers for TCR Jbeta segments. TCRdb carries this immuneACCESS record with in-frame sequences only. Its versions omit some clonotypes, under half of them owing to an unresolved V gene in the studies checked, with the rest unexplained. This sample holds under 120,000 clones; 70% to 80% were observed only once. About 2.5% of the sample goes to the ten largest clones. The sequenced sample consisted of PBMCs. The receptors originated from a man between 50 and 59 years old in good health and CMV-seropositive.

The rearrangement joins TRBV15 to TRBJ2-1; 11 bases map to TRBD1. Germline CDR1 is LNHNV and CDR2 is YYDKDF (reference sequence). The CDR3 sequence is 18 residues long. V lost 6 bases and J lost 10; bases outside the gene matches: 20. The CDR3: CATSTESGTGGSLGEQFF. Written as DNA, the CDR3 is TGTGCCACCAGTACCGAATCCGGGACAGGGGGATCTCTTGGAGAGCAGTTCTTC. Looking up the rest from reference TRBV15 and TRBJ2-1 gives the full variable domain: DAMVIQNPRYQVTQFGKPVTLSCSQTLNHNVMYWYQQKSSQAPKLLFHYYDKDFNNEADTPDNFQSRRPNTSFCFLDIRSPGLGDTAMYLCATSTESGTGGSLGEQFFGPGTRLTVL.

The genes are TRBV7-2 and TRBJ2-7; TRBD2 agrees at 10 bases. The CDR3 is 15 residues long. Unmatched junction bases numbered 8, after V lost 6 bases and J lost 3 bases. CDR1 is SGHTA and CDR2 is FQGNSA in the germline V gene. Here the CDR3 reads CASRKKRGGHYEQYF. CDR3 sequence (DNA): TGTGCCAGCAGAAAAAAGCGGGGGGGCCACTACGAGCAGTACTTC.

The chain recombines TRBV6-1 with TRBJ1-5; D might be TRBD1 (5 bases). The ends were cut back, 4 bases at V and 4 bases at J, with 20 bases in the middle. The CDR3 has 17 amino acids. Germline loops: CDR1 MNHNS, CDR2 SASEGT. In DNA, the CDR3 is TGTGCCAGCAGTGGTCGGGGGGGTACGGGATGGAATCAGCCCCAGCATTTT. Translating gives CASSGRGGTGWNQPQHF.

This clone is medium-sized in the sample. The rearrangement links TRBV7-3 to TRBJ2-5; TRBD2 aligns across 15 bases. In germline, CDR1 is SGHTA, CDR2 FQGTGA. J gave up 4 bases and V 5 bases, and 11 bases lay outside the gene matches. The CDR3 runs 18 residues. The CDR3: CASSLGTSGGLRRETQYF. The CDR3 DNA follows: TGTGCCAGCAGCCTCGGGACTAGCGGGGGGTTACGGCGAGAGACCCAGTACTTC.

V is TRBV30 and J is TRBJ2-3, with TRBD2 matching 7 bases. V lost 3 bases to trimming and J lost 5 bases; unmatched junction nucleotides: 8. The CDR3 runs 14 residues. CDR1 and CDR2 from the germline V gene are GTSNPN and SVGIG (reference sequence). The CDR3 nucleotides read TGTGCCTGGAGGGGGGTGGGGGGGGAAGATACGCAGTATTTT. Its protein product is CAWRGVGGEDTQYF.

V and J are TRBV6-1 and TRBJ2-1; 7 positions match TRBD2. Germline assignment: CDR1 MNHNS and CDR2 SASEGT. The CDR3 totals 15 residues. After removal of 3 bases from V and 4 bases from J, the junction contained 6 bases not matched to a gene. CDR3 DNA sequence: TGTGCCAGCAGTGACAGGGCGGGGGATTACAATGAGCAGTTCTTC. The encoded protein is CASSDRAGDYNEQFF.

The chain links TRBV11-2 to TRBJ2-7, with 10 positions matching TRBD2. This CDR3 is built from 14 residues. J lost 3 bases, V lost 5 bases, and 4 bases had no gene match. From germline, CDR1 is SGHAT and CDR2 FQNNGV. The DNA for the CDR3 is TGTGCCAGCAGCGACCCTAGCGGGAGCTACGAGCAGTACTTC. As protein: CASSDPSGSYEQYF.

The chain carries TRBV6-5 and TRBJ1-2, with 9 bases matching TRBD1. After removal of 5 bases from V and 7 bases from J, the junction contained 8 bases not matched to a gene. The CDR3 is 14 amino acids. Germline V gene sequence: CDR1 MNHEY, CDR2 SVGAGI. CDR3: CASSPGTGNAGYTF. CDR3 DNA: TGTGCCAGCAGTCCCGGGACAGGGAACGCTGGCTACACCTTC.

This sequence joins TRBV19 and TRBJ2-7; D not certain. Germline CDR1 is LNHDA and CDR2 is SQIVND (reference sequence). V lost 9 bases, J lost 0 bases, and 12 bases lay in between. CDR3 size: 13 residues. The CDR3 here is CASTAGSSYEQYF. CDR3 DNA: TGTGCCAGCACCGCCGGGTCCTCCTACGAGCAGTACTTC. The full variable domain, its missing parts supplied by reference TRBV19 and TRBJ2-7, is DGGITQSPKYLFRKEGQNVTLSCEQNLNHDAMYWYRQDPGQGLRLIYYSQIVNDFQKGDIAEGYSVSREKKESFPLTVTSAQKNPTAFYLCASTAGSSYEQYFGPGTRLTVT.

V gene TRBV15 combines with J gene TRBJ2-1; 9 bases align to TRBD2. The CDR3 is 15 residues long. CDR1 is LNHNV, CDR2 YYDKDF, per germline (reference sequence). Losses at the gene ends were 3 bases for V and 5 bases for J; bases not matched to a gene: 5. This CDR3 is CATSSRLAAHNEQFF. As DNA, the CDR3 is TGTGCCACCAGCAGTAGACTAGCGGCTCACAATGAGCAGTTCTTC.

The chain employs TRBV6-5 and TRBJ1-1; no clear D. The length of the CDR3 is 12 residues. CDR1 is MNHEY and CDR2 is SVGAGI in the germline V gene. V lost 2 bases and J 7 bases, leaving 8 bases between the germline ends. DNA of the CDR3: TGTGCCAGCAGTTACGAGGGTCTTGAAGCTTTCTTT. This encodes CASSYEGLEAFF.

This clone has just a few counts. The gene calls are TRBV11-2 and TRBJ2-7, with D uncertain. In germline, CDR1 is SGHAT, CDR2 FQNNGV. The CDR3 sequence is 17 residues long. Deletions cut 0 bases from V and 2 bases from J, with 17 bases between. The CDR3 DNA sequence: TGTGCCAGCAGCTTAGATTCGAGCAGGTTCTTGACCTACGAGCAGTACTTC. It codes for CASSLDSSRFLTYEQYF.

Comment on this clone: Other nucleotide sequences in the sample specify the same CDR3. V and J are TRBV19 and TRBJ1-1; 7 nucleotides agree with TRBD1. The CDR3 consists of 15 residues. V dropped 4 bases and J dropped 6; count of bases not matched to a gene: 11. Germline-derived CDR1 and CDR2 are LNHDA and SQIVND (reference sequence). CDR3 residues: CASSTRQGLDPEAFF. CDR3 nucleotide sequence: TGTGCCAGTAGTACTCGACAGGGATTGGATCCTGAAGCTTTCTTT.

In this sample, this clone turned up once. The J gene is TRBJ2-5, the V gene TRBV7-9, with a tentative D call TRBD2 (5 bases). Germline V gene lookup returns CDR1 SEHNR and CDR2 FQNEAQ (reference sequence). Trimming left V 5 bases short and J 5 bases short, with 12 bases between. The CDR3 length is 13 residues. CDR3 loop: CASSPVRGETQYF. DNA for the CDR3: TGTGCCAGCAGCCCCGTCCGAGGGGAGACCCAGTACTTC.

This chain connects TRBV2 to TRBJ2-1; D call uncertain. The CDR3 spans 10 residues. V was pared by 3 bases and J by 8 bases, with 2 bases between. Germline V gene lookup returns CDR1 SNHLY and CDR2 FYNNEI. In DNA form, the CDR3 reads TGTGCCAGCAGTGACTATGAGCAGTTCTTC. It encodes CASSDYEQFF.

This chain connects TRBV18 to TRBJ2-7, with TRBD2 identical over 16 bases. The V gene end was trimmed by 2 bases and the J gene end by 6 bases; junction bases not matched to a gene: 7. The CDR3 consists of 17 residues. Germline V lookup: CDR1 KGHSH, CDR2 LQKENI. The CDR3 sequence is CASSPGTSGRAVGEQYF. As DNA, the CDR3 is TGTGCCAGCTCACCAGGGACTAGCGGGAGGGCCGTCGGCGAGCAGTACTTC.

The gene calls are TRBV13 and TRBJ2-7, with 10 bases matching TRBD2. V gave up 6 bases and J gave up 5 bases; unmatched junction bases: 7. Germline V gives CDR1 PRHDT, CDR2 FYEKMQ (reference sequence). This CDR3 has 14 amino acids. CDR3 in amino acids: CASRGSSGSHEQYF. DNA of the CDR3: TGTGCCAGCAGGGGGTCTAGCGGGAGCCACGAGCAGTACTTC.

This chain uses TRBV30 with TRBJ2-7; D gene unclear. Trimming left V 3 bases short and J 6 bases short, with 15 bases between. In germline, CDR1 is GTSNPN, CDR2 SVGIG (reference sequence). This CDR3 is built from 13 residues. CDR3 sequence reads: CAWRQSHYGEQYF. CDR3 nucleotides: TGTGCCTGGAGACAGTCACATTACGGCGAGCAGTACTTC.

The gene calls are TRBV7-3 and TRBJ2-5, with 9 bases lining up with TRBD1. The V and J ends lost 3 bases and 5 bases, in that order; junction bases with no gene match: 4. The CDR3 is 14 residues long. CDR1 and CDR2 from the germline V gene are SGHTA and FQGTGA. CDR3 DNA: TGTGCCAGCAGCTTGAACAGGGGGCCGGAGACCCAGTACTTC. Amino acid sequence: CASSLNRGPETQYF.

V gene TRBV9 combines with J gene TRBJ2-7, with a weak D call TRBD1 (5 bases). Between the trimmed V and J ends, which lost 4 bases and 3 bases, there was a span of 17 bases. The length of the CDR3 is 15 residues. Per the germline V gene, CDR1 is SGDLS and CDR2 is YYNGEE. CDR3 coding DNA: TGTGCCAGCAGCCCCCTGGATGCAGGGAACTACGAGCAGTACTTC. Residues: CASSPLDAGNYEQYF.

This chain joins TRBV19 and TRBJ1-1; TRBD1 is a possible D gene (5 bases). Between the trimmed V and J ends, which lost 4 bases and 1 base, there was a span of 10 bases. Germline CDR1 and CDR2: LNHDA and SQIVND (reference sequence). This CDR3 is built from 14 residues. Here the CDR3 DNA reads TGTGCCAGTAGTAAAGCAGGGTCGAACACTGAAGCTTTCTTT. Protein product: CASSKAGSNTEAFF.